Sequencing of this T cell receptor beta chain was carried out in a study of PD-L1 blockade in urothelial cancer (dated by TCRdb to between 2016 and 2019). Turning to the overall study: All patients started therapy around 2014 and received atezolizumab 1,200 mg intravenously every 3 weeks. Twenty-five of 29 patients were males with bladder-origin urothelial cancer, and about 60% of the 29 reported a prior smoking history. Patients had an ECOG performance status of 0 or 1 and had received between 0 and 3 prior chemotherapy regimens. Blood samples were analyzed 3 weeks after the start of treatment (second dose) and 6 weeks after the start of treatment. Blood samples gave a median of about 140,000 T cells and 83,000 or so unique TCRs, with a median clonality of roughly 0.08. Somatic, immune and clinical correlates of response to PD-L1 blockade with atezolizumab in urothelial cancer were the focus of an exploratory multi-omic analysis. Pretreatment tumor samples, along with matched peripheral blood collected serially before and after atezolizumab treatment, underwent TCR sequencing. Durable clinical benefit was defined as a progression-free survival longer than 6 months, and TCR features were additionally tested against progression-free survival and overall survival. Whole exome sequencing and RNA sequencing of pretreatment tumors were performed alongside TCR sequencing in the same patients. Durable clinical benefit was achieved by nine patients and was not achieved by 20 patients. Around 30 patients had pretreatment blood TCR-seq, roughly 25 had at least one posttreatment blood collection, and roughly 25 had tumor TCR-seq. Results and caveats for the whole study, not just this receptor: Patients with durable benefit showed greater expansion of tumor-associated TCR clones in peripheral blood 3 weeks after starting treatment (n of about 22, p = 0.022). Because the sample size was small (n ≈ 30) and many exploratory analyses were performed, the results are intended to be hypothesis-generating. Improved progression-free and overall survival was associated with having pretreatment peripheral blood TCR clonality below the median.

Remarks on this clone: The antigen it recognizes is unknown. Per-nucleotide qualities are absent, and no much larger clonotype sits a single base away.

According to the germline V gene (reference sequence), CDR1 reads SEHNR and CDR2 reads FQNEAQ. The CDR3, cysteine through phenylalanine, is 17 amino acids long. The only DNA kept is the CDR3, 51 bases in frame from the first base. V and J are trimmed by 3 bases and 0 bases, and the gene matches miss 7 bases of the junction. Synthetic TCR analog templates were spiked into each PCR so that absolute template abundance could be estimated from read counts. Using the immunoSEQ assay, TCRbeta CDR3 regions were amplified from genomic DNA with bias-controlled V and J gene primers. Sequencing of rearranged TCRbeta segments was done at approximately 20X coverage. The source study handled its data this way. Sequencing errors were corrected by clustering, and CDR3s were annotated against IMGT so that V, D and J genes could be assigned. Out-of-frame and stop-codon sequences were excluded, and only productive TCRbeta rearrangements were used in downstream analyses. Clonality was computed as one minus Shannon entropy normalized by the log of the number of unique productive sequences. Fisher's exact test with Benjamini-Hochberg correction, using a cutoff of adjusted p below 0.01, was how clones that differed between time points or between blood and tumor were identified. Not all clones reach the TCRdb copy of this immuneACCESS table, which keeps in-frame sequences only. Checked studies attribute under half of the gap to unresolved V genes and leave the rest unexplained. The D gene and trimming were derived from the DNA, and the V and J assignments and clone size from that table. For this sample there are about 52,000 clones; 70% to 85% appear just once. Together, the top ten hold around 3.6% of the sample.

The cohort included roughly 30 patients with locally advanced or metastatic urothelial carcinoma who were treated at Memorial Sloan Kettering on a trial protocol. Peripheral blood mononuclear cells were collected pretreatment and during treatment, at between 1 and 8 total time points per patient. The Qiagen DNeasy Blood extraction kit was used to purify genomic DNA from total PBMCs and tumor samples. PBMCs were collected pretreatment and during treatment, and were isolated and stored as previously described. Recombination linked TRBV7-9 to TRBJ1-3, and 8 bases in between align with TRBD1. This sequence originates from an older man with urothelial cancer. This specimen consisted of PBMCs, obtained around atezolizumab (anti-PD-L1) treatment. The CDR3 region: CASSFSTGASSGNTIYF. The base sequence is TGTGCCAGCAGCTTTTCGACAGGGGCAAGCTCTGGAAACACCATATATTTT.